This is a list of T cell receptor beta chains from one sample in a study of blood T cell repertoires in COVID-19. Here immunoSEQ multiplex PCR was the method, and the copy in TCRdb shows in-frame clones only, minus some. Of a few hundred thousand clones listed, 70% to 90% are singletons. The sequenced sample consisted of peripheral blood. Receptors originate from a human donor in a cohort sampled during active COVID-19. The CDR3 runs from the conserved cysteine through the conserved F or W. The order of the fields is V gene, clone size, J gene, D gene, CDR3 DNA, CDR3 protein. D genes are given only for firm matches. The listing skips clone size in some rows; elsewhere it reads once, few, many or a size class.

V gene: TRBV6-7
clone size: -
J gene: TRBJ2-7
D gene: TRBD1
CDR3 DNA: TGTGCCAGCACCAGCCGGGACAGGGGGTCCTACGAGCAGTACTTC
CDR3 protein: CASTSRDRGSYEQYF

V gene: TRBV18
clone size: -
J gene: TRBJ2-5
D gene: -
CDR3 DNA: TGTGCCAGCTCAGAATCGACACTTCAAGAGACCCAGTACTTC
CDR3 protein: CASSESTLQETQYF

V gene: TRBV20-1
clone size: once
J gene: TRBJ1-2
D gene: -
CDR3 DNA: TGCAGTGCTAGTAGGGCAGCGGATGGCTACACCTTC
CDR3 protein: CSASRAADGYTF

V gene: TRBV4-2
clone size: -
J gene: TRBJ2-3
D gene: TRBD2
CDR3 DNA: TGTGCCAGCAGCCAAGAACCGACTAGCGGGGTATTAACAGATACGCAGTATTTT
CDR3 protein: CASSQEPTSGVLTDTQYF

V gene: TRBV7-9
clone size: -
J gene: TRBJ1-4
D gene: -
CDR3 DNA: TGTGCCAGCAGCCCTGGCTCTCCAACTAATGAAAAACTGTTTTTT
CDR3 protein: CASSPGSPTNEKLFF

V gene: TRBV6-5
clone size: -
J gene: TRBJ2-1
D gene: TRBD2
CDR3 DNA: TGTGCCAGCAGTTACTCTTCAGCGGGGCGAAATGAGCAGTTCTTC
CDR3 protein: CASSYSSAGRNEQFF

V gene: TRBV12-2
clone size: -
J gene: TRBJ2-3
D gene: -
CDR3 DNA: TGTGCAAGTCGGTCACTAGCGGGGGGCACAGATACGCAGTATTTT
CDR3 protein: CASRSLAGGTDTQYF

V gene: TRBV6-1
clone size: -
J gene: TRBJ1-1
D gene: -
CDR3 DNA: TGTGCCAGCAGTTCCGGTAACACTGAAGCTTTCTTT
CDR3 protein: CASSSGNTEAFF

V gene: TRBV29-1
clone size: -
J gene: TRBJ2-3
D gene: -
CDR3 DNA: TGCAGCGTTGACGGAGCTGGCACAGATACGCAGTATTTT
CDR3 protein: CSVDGAGTDTQYF

V gene: TRBV6-5
clone size: -
J gene: TRBJ2-2
D gene: -
CDR3 DNA: TGTGCCAGCACCCTCTGGAGTGGCCCCGGGGAGCTGTTTTTT
CDR3 protein: CASTLWSGPGELFF

V gene: TRBV3-1/TRBV3-2
clone size: -
J gene: TRBJ1-2
D gene: TRBD1
CDR3 DNA: TGTGCCAGCAGCCAAGAGGGACAGGGCTATGGCTACACCTTC
CDR3 protein: CASSQEGQGYGYTF

V gene: TRBV19
clone size: -
J gene: TRBJ2-1
D gene: TRBD2
CDR3 DNA: TGTGCCAGTAGTAGCGCGCTAATGAGACTAGCGGGGGGGAACAATGAGCAGTTCTTC
CDR3 protein: CASSSALMRLAGGNNEQFF

V gene: TRBV7-9
clone size: -
J gene: TRBJ1-2
D gene: -
CDR3 DNA: TGTGCCAGCACCCCCTGGCAGGGTAACTATGGCTACACCTTC
CDR3 protein: CASTPWQGNYGYTF

V gene: TRBV3-1/TRBV3-2
clone size: few
J gene: TRBJ1-3
D gene: TRBD1
CDR3 DNA: TGTGCCAGCAGCAAGGGGGCGAACGGAAACACCATATATTTT
CDR3 protein: CASSKGANGNTIYF

V gene: TRBV5-1
clone size: -
J gene: TRBJ2-1
D gene: -
CDR3 DNA: TGCGCCAGCAGCTCAGCTCGGACAGCCTGGTCCTACAATGAGCAGTTCTTC
CDR3 protein: CASSSARTAWSYNEQFF

V gene: TRBV9
clone size: -
J gene: TRBJ1-2
D gene: TRBD1
CDR3 DNA: TGTGCCAGCAGCGTGCGGACAGGGGGCGCCTACACCTTC
CDR3 protein: CASSVRTGGAYTF

V gene: TRBV10-3
clone size: -
J gene: TRBJ1-3
D gene: -
CDR3 DNA: TGTGCCATCAAGAAGGCAGGCGATGACTCTGGAAACACCATATATTTT
CDR3 protein: CAIKKAGDDSGNTIYF

V gene: TRBV3-1/TRBV3-2
clone size: -
J gene: TRBJ1-4
D gene: TRBD1
CDR3 DNA: TGTGCCAGCAGCCCAGGACGACAGGGAGGAAAACTGTTTTTT
CDR3 protein: CASSPGRQGGKLFF

V gene: TRBV5-4
clone size: -
J gene: TRBJ2-7
D gene: TRBD1
CDR3 DNA: TGTGCCAGCAGCAATACCGGGACAGGGGTTTACGAGCAGTACTTC
CDR3 protein: CASSNTGTGVYEQYF

V gene: TRBV7-9
clone size: few
J gene: TRBJ2-7
D gene: TRBD1
CDR3 DNA: TGTGCCAGCAGCATACAGGGGGCTTACGAGCAGTACTTC
CDR3 protein: CASSIQGAYEQYF

V gene: TRBV7-9
clone size: -
J gene: TRBJ2-5
D gene: -
CDR3 DNA: TGTGCCAGCAGCCCCAGGGTGGAGACCCAGTACTTC
CDR3 protein: CASSPRVETQYF

V gene: TRBV6-1
clone size: -
J gene: TRBJ2-4
D gene: TRBD2
CDR3 DNA: TGTGCCAGCAGTGCCGGACTAGCGGGGGCTAACAAAGCCAAAAACATTCAGTACTTC
CDR3 protein: CASSAGLAGANKAKNIQYF

V gene: TRBV5-1
clone size: -
J gene: TRBJ2-5
D gene: TRBD2
CDR3 DNA: TGCGCCAGCAGCTTTGGTCTAGCGGGGGGTTTATCGAGAGAGACCCAGTACTTC
CDR3 protein: CASSFGLAGGLSRETQYF

V gene: TRBV14
clone size: -
J gene: TRBJ2-4
D gene: TRBD1
CDR3 DNA: TGTGCCAGCAGCCATCGGACAGGGCCACTAGCCAAAAACATTCAGTACTTC
CDR3 protein: CASSHRTGPLAKNIQYF

V gene: TRBV19
clone size: -
J gene: TRBJ1-4
D gene: -
CDR3 DNA: TGTGCCAGTAGTATTTATGACAGAGCAACTAATGAAAAACTGTTTTTT
CDR3 protein: CASSIYDRATNEKLFF

V gene: TRBV9
clone size: few
J gene: TRBJ2-3
D gene: TRBD2
CDR3 DNA: TGTGCCAGCAGCGTAGTTGCGGGGGGCCACGATACGCAGTATTTT
CDR3 protein: CASSVVAGGHDTQYF

V gene: TRBV10-3
clone size: -
J gene: TRBJ2-3
D gene: TRBD2
CDR3 DNA: TGTGCCATCACCCCCCGGGGGGGGAAAACAGATACGCAGTATTTT
CDR3 protein: CAITPRGGKTDTQYF

V gene: TRBV5-4
clone size: -
J gene: TRBJ1-1
D gene: TRBD1
CDR3 DNA: TGTGCCAGCAGCCCACCGGGACAGGGGGTTATAACTGAAGCTTTCTTT
CDR3 protein: CASSPPGQGVITEAFF

V gene: TRBV29-1
clone size: -
J gene: TRBJ1-2
D gene: TRBD1
CDR3 DNA: TGCAGCGTCGAAGACGACAGGGCTTATGGCTACACCTTC
CDR3 protein: CSVEDDRAYGYTF

V gene: TRBV3-1/TRBV3-2
clone size: -
J gene: TRBJ2-3
D gene: -
CDR3 DNA: TGTGCCAGCAGCCAAAATCTGGGGACAACAGATACGCAGTATTTT
CDR3 protein: CASSQNLGTTDTQYF

V gene: TRBV19
clone size: -
J gene: TRBJ1-6
D gene: -
CDR3 DNA: TGTGCCAGTAAGGGGGGAGCGGGAGCCCATAATTCACCCCTCCACTTT
CDR3 protein: CASKGGAGAHNSPLHF